The 14 T cell receptor beta chains below come from one sample, sequenced in a study of blood T cell repertoires in COVID-19. Sequencing used immunoSEQ multiplex PCR; TCRdb keeps in-frame clones, though not all of them. The profile shows hundreds of thousands of clones, approximately 86% of them singletons. Sequencing was done on a sample of peripheral blood. All receptors derive from a man between 60 and 75 years old who had recovered from COVID-19.

The chain links TRBV11-2 to TRBJ2-7; D gene uncertain. With 1 base removed from V and 0 bases from J, the gap between germline ends came to 13 bases. Per the germline V gene, CDR1 is SGHAT and CDR2 is FQNNGV. This CDR3 is built from 16 residues. The CDR3 reads CASSLVVSYPSYEQYV. The CDR3 region has the DNA TGTGCCAGCAGCTTAGTAGTCTCCTACCCCTCCTACGAGCAGTACGTC.

In regard to this clone: Other DNA sequences within the sample encode an identical CDR3. The chain combines TRBV5-6 with TRBJ1-6; 9 bases fit TRBD1. The V gene end was trimmed by 2 bases and the J gene end by 9 bases; junction bases not matched to a gene: 6. CDR3 length: 15 amino acids. Germline-derived CDR1 and CDR2 are SGHDT and YYEEEE. Here the CDR3 DNA reads TGTGCCAGCAGCTTCAGGGACAGGGTGGGTTCACCCCTCCACTTT. This translates into CASSFRDRVGSPLHF.

DNA of the CDR3: TGTGCCAGCAGCTTGGTGGGTGTTCTGACGGGAAGGAACTCCTATGGCTACACCTTC. This gives the protein CASSLVGVLTGRNSYGYTF. The V and J genes are TRBV5-5 and TRBJ1-2; D ambiguous. Germline CDR1 and CDR2: SGHKS and YYEKEE (reference sequence). With 0 bases removed from V and 4 bases from J, the gap between germline ends came to 25 bases. CDR3 size: 19 residues.

This clone has a single count. J is TRBJ2-2 and V is TRBV3-1 (or the pseudogene TRBV3-2); weak D call: TRBD1 (6 bases). The CDR3 has 16 amino acids. V dropped 4 bases and J dropped 4 bases, with 16 bases sitting between them. Germline loops: CDR1 LGHDT, CDR2 YNNKEL (reference sequence). CDR3 sequence reads: CASSLRGPGATGELFF. CDR3 nucleotides: TGTGCCAGCAGCCTCAGGGGACCCGGGGCCACCGGGGAGCTGTTTTTT.

The chain has TRBV12-5 and TRBJ1-1; TRBD1 might be the D (5 bases). The CDR3 is 14 residues long. CDR1 and CDR2 from the germline V gene are LGHNT and FRNRAP. V was cut by 2 bases and J by 5 bases, with 12 bases left in between. CDR3 residues: CASGLLAGRTEAFF. DNA of the CDR3: TGTGCTAGTGGTTTGCTCGCAGGGCGGACTGAAGCTTTCTTT.

The chain links TRBV5-1 to TRBJ2-5; a possible D gene is TRBD2 (6 bases). CDR3 length equals 14 residues. V was clipped by 4 bases and J by 5 bases, with 15 bases between them. Germline V CDR1 and CDR2: SGHRS, YFSETQ. The CDR3 DNA is TGCGCCAGCAGCAGCGTACCCGGGACTGAGACCCAGTACTTC. Translating it yields CASSSVPGTETQYF.

This chain connects TRBV27 to TRBJ2-1; D perhaps matches TRBD1 (6 bases). The CDR3 spans 14 residues. Germline V gene data show CDR1 as MNHEY and CDR2 as SMNVEV (reference sequence). V lost 4 bases and J 5 bases, leaving 12 bases between the germline ends. The CDR3 loop reads CASSSLDRNNEQFF. The CDR3 region has the DNA TGTGCCAGCAGTTCCTTGGACAGAAACAATGAGCAGTTCTTC.

The genes are TRBV6-5 and TRBJ2-7; a weak D match, TRBD1 (6 bases). V dropped 7 bases and J dropped 5 bases, with 12 bases sitting between them. Germline V CDR1 and CDR2: MNHEY, SVGAGI. CDR3 length: 12 amino acids. The CDR3 bases are TGTGCCAGCACGGGCAGGGGCCACGAGCAGTACGTC. Residues: CASTGRGHEQYV.

The rearrangement joins TRBV6-1 to TRBJ1-1; D perhaps matches TRBD1 (6 bases). This CDR3 is built from 16 residues. Trimming took 3 bases from V and 1 from J, leaving 15 bases between them. Germline CDR1 and CDR2: MNHNS and SASEGT. The CDR3 nucleotides are TGTGCCAGCAGTGATCACCGGGGGGCATGGAACACTGAAGCTTTCTTT. Translation gives CASSDHRGAWNTEAFF.

This clone appeared many times. The chain is built from TRBV2 and TRBJ2-2, with D possibly being TRBD1 (8 bases). Trimming pared 4 bases from V and 5 bases from J, leaving 20 bases between. The CDR3 is 17 residues long. Germline CDR1 and CDR2: SNHLY and FYNNEI. The CDR3 is CASSGRGDRIVTGELFF. The CDR3 coding sequence is TGTGCCAGCAGTGGCCGGGGGGACAGGATCGTTACCGGGGAGCTGTTTTTT.

Comments on this clone: The sample carries other DNA sequences with the same CDR3. The chain is built from TRBV3-1 (or the pseudogene TRBV3-2) and TRBJ1-6, with D maybe TRBD1 (6 bases). Germline values: CDR1 LGHDT, CDR2 YNNKEL (reference sequence). CDR3 length: 14 residues. Deletions cut 1 base from V and 7 bases from J, with 8 bases between. The CDR3 region is CASSQGQGNSPLHF. The CDR3 nucleotides are TGTGCCAGCAGCCAAGGGCAGGGGAATTCACCCCTCCACTTT.

This clone was recorded only once. CDR3 protein: CASSPDTFEKLFF. Here the CDR3 DNA reads TGTGCCAGCTCACCGGACACCTTCGAAAAACTGTTTTTT. This rearrangement joins TRBV18 to TRBJ1-4, with D perhaps TRBD1 (5 bases). This CDR3 has 13 amino acids. Trimming took off 3 bases at V and 8 bases at J, with 10 bases between the two ends. Germline values: CDR1 KGHSH, CDR2 LQKENI.

The chain employs TRBV4-2 and TRBJ2-4; perhaps TRBD1 as D (5 bases). Germline CDR1 LGHNA, CDR2 YNFKEQ. This CDR3 region has 16 residues. The ends were cut back, 1 base at V and 7 bases at J, with 17 bases in the middle. CDR3 in amino acids: CASSQVGQGIRNIQYF. Here the CDR3 DNA reads TGTGCCAGCAGCCAAGTGGGGCAGGGAATTCGGAACATTCAGTACTTC.

The V and J genes are TRBV5-8 and TRBJ2-3, with 9 nucleotides matching TRBD2. This CDR3 spans 17 amino acids. Germline trimming cut 5 bases from V and 3 bases from J; bases unmatched to any gene: 13. The V gene's germline CDR1 is SGHTS and CDR2 YDEGEE. The CDR3 is CASRPGLAGRGTDTQYF. In DNA, the CDR3 is TGTGCCAGCAGGCCGGGACTAGCCGGTCGAGGAACAGATACGCAGTATTTT. The full variable domain, completed using reference TRBV5-8 and TRBJ2-3, is EAGVTQSPTHLIKTRGQQATLRCSPISGHTSVYWYQQALGLGLQFLLWYDEGEERNRGNFPPRFSGRQFPNYSSELNVNALELEDSALYLCASRPGLAGRGTDTQYFGPGTRLTVL.